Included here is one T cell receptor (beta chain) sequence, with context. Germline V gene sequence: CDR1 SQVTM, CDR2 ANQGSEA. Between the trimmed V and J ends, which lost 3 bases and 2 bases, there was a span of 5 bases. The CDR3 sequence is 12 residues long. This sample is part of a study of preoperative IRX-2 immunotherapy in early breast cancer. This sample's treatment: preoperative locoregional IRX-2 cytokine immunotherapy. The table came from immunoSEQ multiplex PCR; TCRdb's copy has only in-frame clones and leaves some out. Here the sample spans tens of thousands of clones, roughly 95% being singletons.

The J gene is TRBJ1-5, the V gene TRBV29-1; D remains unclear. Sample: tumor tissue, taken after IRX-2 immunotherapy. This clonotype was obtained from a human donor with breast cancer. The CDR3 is CSVESGNQPQHF. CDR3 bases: TGCAGCGTTGAGTCAGGCAATCAGCCCCAGCATTTT.